The 20 T cell receptor beta chains below were found in one sample sequenced in a study of shared clonotypes between healthy human individuals (dated by TCRdb to 2020 to 2021). Library method: the immunoSEQ multiplex PCR assay. TCRdb took this table from immuneACCESS and kept in-frame rearrangements with V and J called. Such tables lack part of the clones; where checked against another copy, unresolved V genes explain under half of the gap, and the rest is unexplained. Here the sample has fewer than 1.8 million clones; roughly 98.5% occur a single time. The ten largest clones add up to around 0.33% of the sample. The sample comprised naive CD4+ T cells sorted from blood. Explained via the paper, the cell subset or site label denotes: CD45RA+ positively selected. All receptors derive from a man aged 25 to 40 in good health.

V usage is TRBV9 and J usage is TRBJ2-1, with D perhaps being TRBD1 or TRBD2 (5 bases each). CDR1 is SGDLS, CDR2 YYNGEE, per germline. This CDR3 region has 14 residues. Trimming shortened V by 4 bases and J by 3 bases, and 11 bases separated the two germline ends. The chain's CDR3 is CASSSRGHYNEQFF. The DNA of the CDR3 is TGTGCCAGCAGCTCCCGGGGCCACTACAATGAGCAGTTCTTC.

CDR3 sequence: CASSEIGLAGGEQFF. The CDR3 DNA reads TGTGCCAGCAGTGAAATAGGACTAGCGGGAGGTGAGCAGTTCTTC. The chain uses TRBV6-1 and TRBJ2-1; 14 nucleotides agree with TRBD2. This CDR3 contains 15 residues. V lost 2 bases, J lost 9 bases, and 3 bases stayed unmatched. CDR1 is MNHNS and CDR2 is SASEGT in the germline V gene.

The V gene is TRBV5-1, the J gene TRBJ1-1, with 8 bases aligning to TRBD1. The V segment lost 3 bases and the J segment 4 bases; nucleotides outside the gene matches: 8. CDR3 length: 15 residues. Germline V gene lookup returns CDR1 SGHRS and CDR2 YFSETQ. CDR3 sequence (DNA): TGCGCCAGCAGCTCAAACTACAGGGGGGGCACTGAAGCTTTCTTT. This translates into CASSSNYRGGTEAFF.

This chain connects TRBV6-4 to TRBJ2-1, with TRBD1 matching 11 bases. Germline CDR1 MRHNA, CDR2 SNTAGT. CDR3 length: 19 amino acids. V lost 10 bases, J lost 4 bases, and 21 bases stayed unmatched. The CDR3 loop is CATSDRGHSASGLYNEQFF. CDR3 coding DNA: TGTGCCACTTCGGACAGGGGGCATTCGGCTAGCGGACTATACAATGAGCAGTTCTTC.

The V and J genes are TRBV30 and TRBJ2-1; weak D call: TRBD2 (6 bases). The germline V and J ends were trimmed by 0 bases and 7 bases, with 13 bases remaining between them. Germline CDR1 and CDR2: GTSNPN and SVGIG (reference sequence). The CDR3 extends over 14 amino acids. The CDR3: CAWSVQRESNEQFF. CDR3 DNA sequence: TGTGCCTGGAGTGTACAACGGGAGTCTAATGAGCAGTTCTTC.

This chain connects TRBV18 to TRBJ2-5; D may be TRBD1 (5 bases). Germline V gene sequence: CDR1 KGHSH, CDR2 LQKENI. Trimming took off 5 bases at V and 3 bases at J, with 19 bases between the two ends. The CDR3 has 16 amino acids. The CDR3 nucleotides read TGTGCCAGCTCAGCGAGAATAGGGGCTTCTGAAGAGACCCAGTACTTC. Translated: CASSARIGASEETQYF.

The chain has TRBV7-3 and TRBJ1-1; D unclear. The CDR3 spans 14 residues. Germline CDR1 and CDR2: SGHTA and FQGTGA. V was pared by 1 base and J by 1 base, with 7 bases between. CDR3 DNA sequence: TGTGCCAGCAGCTTAAATCCAGGGAACACTGAAGCTTTCTTT. Its translation: CASSLNPGNTEAFF.

The rearrangement links TRBV4-3 to TRBJ2-3; possibly TRBD2 for D (5 bases). Trimming pared 4 bases from V and 5 bases from J, leaving 19 bases between. Looked up from germline, CDR1 is LGHNA and CDR2 is YSLEER. CDR3 length equals 16 residues. CDR3 protein: CASSLRTPILGDTQYF. The CDR3 DNA is TGCGCCAGCAGCCTCCGTACTCCCATACTAGGAGATACGCAGTATTTT.

With respect to this clone: The same CDR3 also results from other DNA sequences found in this sample. The J gene is TRBJ2-3, the V gene TRBV7-2, with D perhaps matching TRBD2 (5 bases). In germline, CDR1 is SGHTA, CDR2 FQGNSA. The length of the CDR3 is 14 residues. V was trimmed by 0 bases and J by 5 bases, leaving 9 bases between them. The CDR3 region is CASSLAGAVDTQYF. The CDR3 nucleotides read TGTGCCAGCAGCTTAGCGGGAGCAGTAGATACGCAGTATTTT.

The rearrangement links TRBV6-5 to TRBJ2-3, with 7 bases that match TRBD2. This CDR3 contains 15 residues. CDR1 is MNHEY and CDR2 is SVGAGI in the germline V gene. The junction had 7 bases not matched to a gene; V was cut back by 5 bases and J by 2 bases. CDR3 in amino acids: CASSLGGTYTDTQYF. CDR3 DNA sequence: TGTGCCAGCAGTCTGGGGGGGACTTACACAGATACGCAGTATTTT.

As DNA, the CDR3 is TGTGCCAGCAGCACCCGGGACAGGCAAGAGACCCAGTACTTC. Its protein product is CASSTRDRQETQYF. This rearrangement joins TRBV7-2 to TRBJ2-5, with 8 bases that match TRBD1. Trimming at V came to 5 bases and at J to 2 bases, leaving 4 bases not matched to a gene. The CDR3 spans 14 residues. From germline, CDR1 is SGHTA and CDR2 FQGNSA.

The chain uses TRBV18 and TRBJ2-7; TRBD2 agrees at 7 bases. The CDR3 runs 14 residues. Per the germline V gene, CDR1 is KGHSH and CDR2 is LQKENI. J gave up 6 bases and V 3 bases, and 8 bases lay outside the gene matches. CDR3 sequence: CASSPAGRYAEQYF. For the CDR3, the DNA is TGTGCCAGCTCACCGGCCGGGAGGTATGCCGAGCAGTACTTC.

The V and J genes are TRBV19 and TRBJ2-7; 8 positions match TRBD1. The CDR3 sequence is 13 residues long. Germline V gives CDR1 LNHDA, CDR2 SQIVND (reference sequence). After removal of 4 bases from V and 3 bases from J, the junction contained 2 bases not matched to a gene. CDR3 amino acids: CASSRDRIYEQYF. The DNA of the CDR3 is TGTGCCAGTAGTAGGGACAGGATCTACGAGCAGTACTTC.

The chain combines TRBV7-3 with TRBJ2-2; D remains unclear. Trimming took 5 bases from V and 2 from J, leaving 6 bases between them. Germline CDR1 and CDR2: SGHTA and FQGTGA. CDR3 length equals 13 residues. The CDR3 sequence: CASSTANTGELFF. The CDR3 DNA follows: TGTGCCAGCAGCACCGCTAACACCGGGGAGCTGTTTTTT. Based on the CDR3 plus reference TRBV7-3 and TRBJ2-2, the full variable domain is GAGVSQTPSNKVTEKGKYVELRCDPISGHTALYWYRQSLGQGPEFLIYFQGTGAADDSGLPNDRFFAVRPEGSVSTLKIQRTERGDSAVYLCASSTANTGELFFGEGSRLTVL.

The chain uses TRBV14 and TRBJ2-7; no reliable D call. This CDR3 region has 16 residues. The germline V and J ends were trimmed by 2 bases and 2 bases, with 16 bases remaining between them. Per the germline V gene, CDR1 is SGHDN and CDR2 is FVKESK. CDR3 nucleotides: TGTGCCAGCAGCCAAACCCTTCGACCGAAACCCTACGAGCAGTACTTC. Translated, it gives CASSQTLRPKPYEQYF.

In DNA form, the CDR3 reads TGTGCCAGCAGCTTAGCCGAGTCCCTTACTAGCGGGAGATGGTACGAGCAGTACTTC. Encoded protein: CASSLAESLTSGRWYEQYF. This chain connects TRBV7-2 to TRBJ2-7, with 11 nucleotides matching TRBD2. CDR1 SGHTA and CDR2 FQGNSA come from the germline V gene. The trim removed 0 bases at V and 4 bases at J, leaving 14 bases unmatched. CDR3 length: 19 residues.

This chain connects TRBV5-4 to TRBJ2-7; D remains unclear. Trimming took off 4 bases at V and 6 bases at J, with 14 bases between the two ends. This CDR3 has 13 residues. Germline V gene data show CDR1 as SGHNT and CDR2 as YYREEE (reference sequence). The CDR3 DNA reads TGTGCCAGCAGCCTAGATGGGGTCAGCGAGCAGTACTTC. The encoded protein is CASSLDGVSEQYF.

The rearrangement uses TRBV5-4 and TRBJ2-7, with D unresolved. The CDR3 totals 14 residues. Germline V gene sequence: CDR1 SGHNT, CDR2 YYREEE (reference sequence). V was trimmed by 5 bases and J by 1 base, leaving 13 bases between them. This chain's CDR3 is CASSYTPTSYEQYF. Here the CDR3 DNA reads TGTGCCAGCAGTTACACGCCGACGTCCTACGAGCAGTACTTC.

This chain uses TRBV9 with TRBJ2-3, with a weak D call TRBD2 (5 bases). CDR3 size: 13 residues. The ends were cut back, 6 bases at V and 3 bases at J, with 11 bases in the middle. Germline V gene lookup returns CDR1 SGDLS and CDR2 YYNGEE. The CDR3 DNA follows: TGTGCCAGCAACCCGGGAATTACAGATACGCAGTATTTT. Residues: CASNPGITDTQYF. The variable domain in full, completed from reference TRBV9 and TRBJ2-3, reads DSGVTQTPKHLITATGQRVTLRCSPRSGDLSVYWYQQSLDQGLQFLIQYYNGEERAKGNILERFSAQQFPDLHSELNLSSLELGDSALYFCASNPGITDTQYFGPGTRLTVL.

V and J are TRBV5-6 and TRBJ2-3; 11 positions match TRBD2. Germline V lookup: CDR1 SGHDT, CDR2 YYEEEE. CDR3 length: 17 amino acids. With V trimmed by 5 bases and J by 2 bases, 10 bases remained unmatched. This CDR3 reads CASRDTGTSGITDTQYF. CDR3 nucleotides: TGTGCCAGCAGAGATACGGGGACTAGCGGTATCACAGATACGCAGTATTTT.